The TCR beta chain described here comes from a study of cytomegalovirus exposure and HLA in healthy donors. Study conclusions and caveats: A later analysis showed that HLA-associated TCR beta chains had undergone more clonal expansion than equally common others.

V lost 1 base and J lost 7, with 14 bases in between. Germline V gene sequence: CDR1 LGHNA, CDR2 YSLEER. The CDR3 is made up of 15 amino acids. As concerns this clone: What it binds is unknown.

The PCR used 60 Vbeta and 13 Jbeta primers. Generated by immunoSEQ multiplex PCR, the TCRdb table keeps only in-frame clones and is missing some. Among approximately 100,000 clones listed, roughly 80% were seen once. Material: PBMCs. The chain combines TRBV4-3 with TRBJ2-1; no clear D gene. The source of this sequence is a female donor in good health and CMV-seronegative. CDR3 coding DNA: TGCGCCAGCAGCCAAGTTCTGGGCCCCGAGAATGAGCAGTTCTTC. Protein product: CASSQVLGPENEQFF.